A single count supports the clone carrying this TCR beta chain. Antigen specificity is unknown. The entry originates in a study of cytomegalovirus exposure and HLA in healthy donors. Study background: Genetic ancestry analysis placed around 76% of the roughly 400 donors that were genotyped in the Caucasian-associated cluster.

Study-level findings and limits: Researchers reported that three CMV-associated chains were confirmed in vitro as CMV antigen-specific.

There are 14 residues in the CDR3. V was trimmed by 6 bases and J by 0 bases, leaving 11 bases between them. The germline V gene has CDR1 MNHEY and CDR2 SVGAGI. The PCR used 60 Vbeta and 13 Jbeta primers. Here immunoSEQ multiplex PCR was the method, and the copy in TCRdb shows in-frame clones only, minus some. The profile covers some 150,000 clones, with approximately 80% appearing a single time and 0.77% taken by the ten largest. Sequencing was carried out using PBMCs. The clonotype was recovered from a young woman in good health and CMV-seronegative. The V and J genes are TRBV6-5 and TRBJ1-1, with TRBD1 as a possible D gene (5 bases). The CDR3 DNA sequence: TGTGCCAGCAGCCGCGGGACTCTGAACACTGAAGCTTTCTTT. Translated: CASSRGTLNTEAFF.